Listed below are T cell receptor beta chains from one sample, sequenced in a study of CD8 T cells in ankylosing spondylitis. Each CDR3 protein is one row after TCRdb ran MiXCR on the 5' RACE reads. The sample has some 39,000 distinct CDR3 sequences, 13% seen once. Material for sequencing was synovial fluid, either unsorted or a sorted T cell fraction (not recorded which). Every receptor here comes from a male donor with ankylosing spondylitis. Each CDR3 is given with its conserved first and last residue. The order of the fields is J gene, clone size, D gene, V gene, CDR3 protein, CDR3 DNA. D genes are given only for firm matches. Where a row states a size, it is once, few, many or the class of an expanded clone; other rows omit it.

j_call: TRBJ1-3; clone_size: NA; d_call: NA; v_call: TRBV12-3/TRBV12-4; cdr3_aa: CASSLRGDHNTIYF; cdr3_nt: TGTGCCAGCAGTCTAAGAGGGGATCATAACACCATATATTTT
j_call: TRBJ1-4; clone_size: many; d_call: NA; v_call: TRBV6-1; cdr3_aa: CASSTWSGSNEKLFF; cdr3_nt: TGTGCCAGCAGTACCTGGTCGGGCTCTAATGAAAAACTGTTTTTT
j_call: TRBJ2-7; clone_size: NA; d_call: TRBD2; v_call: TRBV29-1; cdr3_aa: CSVVTSGGYEQYF; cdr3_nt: TGCAGCGTTGTAACTAGCGGGGGCTACGAGCAGTACTTC
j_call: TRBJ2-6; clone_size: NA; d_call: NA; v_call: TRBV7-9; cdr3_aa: CASSSGPSGANVLTF; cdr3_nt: TGTGCCAGCAGCTCGGGGCCTTCGGGGGCCAACGTCCTGACTTTC
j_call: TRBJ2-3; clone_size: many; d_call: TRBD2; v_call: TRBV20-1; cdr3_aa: CSARAGTSILTDTQYF; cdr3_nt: TGCAGTGCTAGAGCCGGGACTAGCATATTAACAGATACGCAGTATTTT
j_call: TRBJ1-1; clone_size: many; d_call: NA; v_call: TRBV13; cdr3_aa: CASSNPDRRTEAFF; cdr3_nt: TGTGCCAGCAGCAATCCCGACAGGAGGACTGAAGCTTTCTTT
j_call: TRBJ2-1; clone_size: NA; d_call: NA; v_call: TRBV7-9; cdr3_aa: CASSLGPRDEQFF; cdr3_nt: TGTGCCAGCAGCTTAGGCCCGCGGGATGAGCAGTTCTTC
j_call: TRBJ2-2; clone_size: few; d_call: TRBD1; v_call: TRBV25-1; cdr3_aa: CASSGDRETGELFF; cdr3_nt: TGTGCCAGCAGTGGGGACAGGGAAACCGGGGAGCTGTTTTTT
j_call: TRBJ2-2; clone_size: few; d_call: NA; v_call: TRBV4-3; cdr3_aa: CASSPITGTNTGELFF; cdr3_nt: TGCGCCAGCAGCCCGATAACGGGGACTAACACCGGGGAGCTGTTTTTT
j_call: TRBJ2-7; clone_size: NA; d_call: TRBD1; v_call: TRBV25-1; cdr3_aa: CASASGQTSYEQYF; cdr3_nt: TGTGCCAGCGCATCGGGACAGACCTCCTACGAGCAGTACTTC
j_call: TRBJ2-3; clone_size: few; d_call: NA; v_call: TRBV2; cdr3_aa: CASPGARGSTDTQYF; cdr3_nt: TGTGCCAGCCCCGGGGCGCGGGGCAGCACAGATACGCAGTATTTT
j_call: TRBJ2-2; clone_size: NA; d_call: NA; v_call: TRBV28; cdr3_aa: CASSLRRDLNTGELFF; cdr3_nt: TGTGCCAGCAGTTTGCGAAGGGACCTGAACACCGGGGAGCTGTTTTTT
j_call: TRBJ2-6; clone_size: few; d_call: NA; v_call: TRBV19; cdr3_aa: CASSLSPSGANVLTF; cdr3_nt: TGTGCCAGTAGTCTCAGCCCCTCTGGGGCCAACGTCCTGACTTTC
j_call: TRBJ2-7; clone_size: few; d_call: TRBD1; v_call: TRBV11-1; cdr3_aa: CASSFRLGRDRGPYEQYF; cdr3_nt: TGTGCCAGCAGCTTCCGTCTGGGGCGGGACAGGGGCCCCTACGAGCAGTACTTC
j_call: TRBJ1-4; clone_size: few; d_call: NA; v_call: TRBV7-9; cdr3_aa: CASSPAGEEKLFF; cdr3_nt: TGTGCCAGCAGCCCAGCCGGAGAGGAAAAACTGTTTTTT
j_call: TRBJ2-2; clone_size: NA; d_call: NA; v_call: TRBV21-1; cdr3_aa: CASSKQERASTGELFF; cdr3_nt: TGTGCCAGCAGCAAACAAGAGCGGGCAAGCACCGGGGAGCTGTTTTTT
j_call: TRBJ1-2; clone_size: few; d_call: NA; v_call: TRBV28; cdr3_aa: CASSFPWGSANYGYTF; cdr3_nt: TGTGCCAGCAGTTTTCCCTGGGGCAGTGCTAACTATGGCTACACCTTC
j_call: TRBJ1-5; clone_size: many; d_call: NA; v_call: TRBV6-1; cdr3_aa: CASSEVGRGGNQPQHF; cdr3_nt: TGTGCCAGCAGTGAAGTGGGAAGGGGAGGTAATCAGCCCCAGCATTTT
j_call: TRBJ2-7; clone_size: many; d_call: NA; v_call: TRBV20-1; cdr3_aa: CSASTGRGYEQYF; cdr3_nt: TGCAGTGCTTCAACAGGGAGAGGCTACGAGCAGTACTTC
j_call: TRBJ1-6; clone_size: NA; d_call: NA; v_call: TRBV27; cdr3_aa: CASTLGGINSPLHF; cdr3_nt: TGTGCCAGCACCCTCGGGGGAATCAATTCACCCCTCCACTTT
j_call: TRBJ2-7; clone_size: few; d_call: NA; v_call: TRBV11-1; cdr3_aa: CASSSLDVLRTKSSYEQYF; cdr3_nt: TGTGCCAGCAGCTCACTTGATGTTTTACGGACCAAGAGCTCCTACGAGCAGTACTTC
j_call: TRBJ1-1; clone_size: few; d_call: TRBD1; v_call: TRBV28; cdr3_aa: CASSPGDRYTEAFF; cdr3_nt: TGTGCCAGCAGTCCCGGGGACAGGTACACTGAAGCTTTCTTT
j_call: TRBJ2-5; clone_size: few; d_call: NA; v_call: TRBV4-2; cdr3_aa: CASSHPSGETQYF; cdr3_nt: TGTGCCAGCAGCCATCCATCCGGGGAGACCCAGTACTTC
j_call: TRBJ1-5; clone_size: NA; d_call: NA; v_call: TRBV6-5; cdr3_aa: CASSYTFLQPQHF; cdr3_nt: TGTGCCAGCAGTTACACCTTCCTTCAGCCCCAGCATTTT
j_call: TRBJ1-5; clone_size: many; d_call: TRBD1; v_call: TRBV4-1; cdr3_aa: CASRPTGVGQPQHF; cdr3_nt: TGCGCCAGCAGACCCACAGGGGTCGGTCAGCCCCAGCATTTT
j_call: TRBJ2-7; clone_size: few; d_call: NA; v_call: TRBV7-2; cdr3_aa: CASRLGYLPTYEQYF; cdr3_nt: TGTGCCAGCAGATTGGGGTATCTTCCAACCTACGAGCAGTACTTC
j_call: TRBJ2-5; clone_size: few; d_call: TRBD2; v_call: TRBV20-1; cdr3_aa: CSARTSGGWETQYF; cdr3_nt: TGCAGTGCTAGGACATCCGGGGGGTGGGAGACCCAGTACTTC
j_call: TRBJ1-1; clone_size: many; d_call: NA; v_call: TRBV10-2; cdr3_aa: CASSDGTEAFF; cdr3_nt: TGCGCCAGCAGTGATGGCACTGAAGCTTTCTTT
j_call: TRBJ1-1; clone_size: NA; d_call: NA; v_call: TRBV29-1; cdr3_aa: CSVQNSGARAFF; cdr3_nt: TGCAGCGTCCAAAATTCCGGGGCGAGAGCTTTCTTT
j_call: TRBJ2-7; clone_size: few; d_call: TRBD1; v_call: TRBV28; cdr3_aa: CASSLTGTDSILSSYEQYF; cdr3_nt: TGTGCCAGCAGTTTAACAGGGACAGATTCGATCCTTAGCTCCTACGAGCAGTACTTC
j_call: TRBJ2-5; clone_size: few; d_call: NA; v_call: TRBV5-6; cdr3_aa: CASSLVGLEETQYF; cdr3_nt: TGTGCCAGCAGCTTGGTGGGGTTGGAAGAGACCCAGTACTTC
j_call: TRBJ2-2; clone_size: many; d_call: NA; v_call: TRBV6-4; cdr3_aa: CASKGRDTGELFF; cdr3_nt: TGTGCCAGCAAGGGAAGGGACACCGGGGAGCTGTTTTTT
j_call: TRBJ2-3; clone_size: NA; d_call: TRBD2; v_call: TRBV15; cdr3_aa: CATSRAQGGADTQYF; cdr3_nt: TGTGCCACCAGCAGAGCGCAGGGAGGGGCAGATACGCAGTATTTT
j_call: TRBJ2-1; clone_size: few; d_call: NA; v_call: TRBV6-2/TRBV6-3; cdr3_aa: CATEEGEFNEQFF; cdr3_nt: TGTGCCACGGAAGAAGGGGAGTTCAATGAGCAGTTCTTC
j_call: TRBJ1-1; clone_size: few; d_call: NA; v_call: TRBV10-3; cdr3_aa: CAISESRNTEAFF; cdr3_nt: TGTGCCATCAGTGAGTCGCGGAACACTGAAGCTTTCTTT
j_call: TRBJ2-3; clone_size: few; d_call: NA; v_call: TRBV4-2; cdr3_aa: CASSPTLELTDTQYF; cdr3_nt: TGTGCCAGCAGCCCAACTTTAGAACTCACAGATACGCAGTATTTT
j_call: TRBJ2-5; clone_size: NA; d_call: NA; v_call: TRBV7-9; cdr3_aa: CASSSGESETQYF; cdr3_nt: TGTGCCAGCAGCTCAGGGGAGAGTGAGACCCAGTACTTC
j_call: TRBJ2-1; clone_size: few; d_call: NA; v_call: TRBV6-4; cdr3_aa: CASSEEGGLGNNEQFF; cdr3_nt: TGTGCCAGCAGCGAGGAAGGGGGGCTAGGGAACAATGAGCAGTTCTTC
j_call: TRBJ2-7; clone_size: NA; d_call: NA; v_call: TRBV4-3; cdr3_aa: CASSQDIGGSYEQYF; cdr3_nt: TGCGCCAGCAGCCAAGATATCGGGGGCTCCTACGAGCAGTACTTC
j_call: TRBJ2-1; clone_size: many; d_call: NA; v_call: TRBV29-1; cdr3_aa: CSVVGLVRAEQFF; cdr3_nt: TGCAGCGTTGTTGGTCTAGTAAGGGCTGAGCAGTTCTTC
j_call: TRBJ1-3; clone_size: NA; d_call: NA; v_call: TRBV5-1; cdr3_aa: CASSGVSGNTIYF; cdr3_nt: TGCGCCAGCAGCGGCGTCTCTGGAAACACCATATATTTT
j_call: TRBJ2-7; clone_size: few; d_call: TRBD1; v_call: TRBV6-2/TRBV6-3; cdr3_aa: CASSPGTEISSYEQYF; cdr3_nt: TGTGCCAGCAGCCCCGGGACAGAGATTAGCTCCTACGAGCAGTACTTC
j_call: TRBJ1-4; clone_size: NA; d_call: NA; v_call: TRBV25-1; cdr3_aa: CASSEYRQNEKLFF; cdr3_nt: TGTGCCAGCAGTGAATATCGGCAGAATGAAAAACTGTTTTTT
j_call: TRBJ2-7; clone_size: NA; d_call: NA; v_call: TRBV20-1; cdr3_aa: CSARDLYSYEQYF; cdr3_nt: TGCAGTGCTAGAGATCTCTACTCCTACGAGCAGTACTTC
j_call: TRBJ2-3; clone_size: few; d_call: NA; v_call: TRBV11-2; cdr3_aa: CASSSRRDTQYF; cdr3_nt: TGTGCCAGCAGCTCCCGCCGTGATACGCAGTATTTT
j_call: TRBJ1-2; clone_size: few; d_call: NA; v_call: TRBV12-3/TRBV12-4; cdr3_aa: CASSWTAYGYTF; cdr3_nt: TGTGCCAGCAGTTGGACAGCCTATGGCTACACCTTC
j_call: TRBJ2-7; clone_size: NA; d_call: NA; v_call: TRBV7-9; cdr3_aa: CASSHTTGPWDEQYF; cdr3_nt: TGTGCCAGCAGCCACACAACCGGGCCCTGGGACGAGCAGTACTTC
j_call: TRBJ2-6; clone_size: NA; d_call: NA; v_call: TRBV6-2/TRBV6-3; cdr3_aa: CASSYGGSGANVLTF; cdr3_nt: TGTGCCAGCAGTTACGGGGGATCTGGGGCCAACGTCCTGACTTTC
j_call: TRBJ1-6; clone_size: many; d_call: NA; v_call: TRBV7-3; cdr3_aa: CASSSGIGNSPLHF; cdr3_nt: TGTGCCAGCAGCTCCGGGATTGGGAATTCACCCCTCCACTTT
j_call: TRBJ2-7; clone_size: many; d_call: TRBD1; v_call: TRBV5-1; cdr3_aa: CASSLWTGVFGQYF; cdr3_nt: TGCGCCAGCAGCTTATGGACAGGGGTTTTCGGGCAGTACTTC
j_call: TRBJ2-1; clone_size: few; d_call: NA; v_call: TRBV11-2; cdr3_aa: CASSLAGPHSSEQFF; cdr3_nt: TGTGCCAGCAGCTTGGCGGGACCGCACAGTTCAGAGCAGTTCTTC
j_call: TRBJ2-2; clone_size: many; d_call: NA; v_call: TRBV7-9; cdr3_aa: CASQTANTGELFF; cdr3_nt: TGTGCCAGCCAGACTGCGAACACCGGGGAGCTGTTTTTT
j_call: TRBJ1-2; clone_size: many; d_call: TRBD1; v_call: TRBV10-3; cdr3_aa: CAIKNWDSVVGGYTF; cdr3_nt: TGTGCCATCAAGAACTGGGACAGCGTTGTGGGTGGCTACACCTTC
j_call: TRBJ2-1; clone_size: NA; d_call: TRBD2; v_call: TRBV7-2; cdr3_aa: CASSLAITSGHYNEQFF; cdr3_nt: TGTGCCAGCAGCTTAGCCATCACTAGCGGGCATTACAATGAGCAGTTCTTC
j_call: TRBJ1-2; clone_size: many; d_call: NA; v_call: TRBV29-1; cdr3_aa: CSVRGEDGYTF; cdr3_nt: TGCAGCGTTAGGGGAGAGGATGGCTACACCTTC
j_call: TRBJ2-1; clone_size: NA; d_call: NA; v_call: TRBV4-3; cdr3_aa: CASSDLRGLSNEQFF; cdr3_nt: TGCGCCAGCAGCGACCTCAGGGGATTGAGCAATGAGCAGTTCTTC
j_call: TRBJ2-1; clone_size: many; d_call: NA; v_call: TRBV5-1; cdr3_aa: CASSPSARDFNEQFF; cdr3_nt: TGCGCCAGCAGCCCTAGCGCGAGAGACTTCAATGAGCAGTTCTTC
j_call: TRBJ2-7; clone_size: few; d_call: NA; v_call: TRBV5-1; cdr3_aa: CASSLRPFVEQYF; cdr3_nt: TGCGCCAGCAGCTTGAGACCGTTCGTGGAGCAGTACTTC
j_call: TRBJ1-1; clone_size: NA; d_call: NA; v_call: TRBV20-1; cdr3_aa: CSARDLGGLTTEAFF; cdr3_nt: TGCAGTGCTAGAGATCTTGGAGGGTTGACCACTGAAGCTTTCTTT
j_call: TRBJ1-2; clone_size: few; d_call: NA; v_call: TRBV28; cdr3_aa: CASSTRSTYLYGYTF; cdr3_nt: TGTGCCAGCAGTACCAGGAGTACTTACTTGTATGGCTACACCTTC